This T cell receptor (beta chain) derives from a study of T cell repertoires in cytomegalovirus infection. In the study overall: Indicated by public TCR beta signatures were CMV infection and matching HLA type. Broader study findings: Summed frequency of public TCR beta families distinguished CMV carriers with the relevant HLA. Dominating the ex vivo response were HLA-C-restricted CMV-specific TCR beta clonotypes.

This clonotype showed up just a few times. The antigen remains unidentified. CDR3 length: 19 residues. J lost 6 bases, V lost 3 bases, and 20 bases had no gene match. Germline V gene data show CDR1 as SGHVS and CDR2 as FQNEAQ. TCRdb analysed the reads with MiXCR anew, one entry per CDR3 protein. The table has approximately 160,000 distinct CDR3 sequences, under 20% seen once. The clonotype was recovered from a human donor in good health (CMV status not recorded). Some clones in this sample may be carry-over from other donors' samples. Sequenced material: CD8+ T cells from PBMCs. The rearrangement links TRBV7-8 to TRBJ2-1; 7 positions match TRBD1. DNA for the CDR3: TGTGCCAGCAGCTTCCCAGACAGGGACCAGCTACTTAACCCCAATGAGCAGTTCTTC. This sequence encodes CASSFPDRDQLLNPNEQFF.